This passage covers 10 T cell receptor beta chains from one sample sequenced in a study of blood T cell repertoires in COVID-19. The repertoire was sequenced with immunoSEQ multiplex PCR; TCRdb's copy has only in-frame clones and lacks some. The table has about 310,000 clones, around 92% seen once. The specimen was PBMCs or T cells enriched from blood (not recorded which). The receptor set was obtained from a young woman who had recovered from COVID-19.

This chain links TRBV24-1 with TRBJ1-1; possibly TRBD1 for D (6 bases). Per the germline V gene, CDR1 is KGHDR and CDR2 is SFDVKD. With 4 bases removed from V and 8 bases from J, the gap between germline ends came to 10 bases. This CDR3 is built from 12 residues. CDR3 in amino acids: CATSESGTEAFF. The CDR3 region has the DNA TGTGCCACCAGTGAGTCCGGGACAGAAGCTTTCTTT.

CDR3 sequence reads: CASSGGTGGEKLFF. For the CDR3, the DNA is TGTGCCAGCAGTGGAGGGACAGGGGGTGAAAAACTGTTTTTT. The V call is TRBV25-1, the J call TRBJ1-4; 11 nucleotides align to TRBD1. The CDR3 runs 14 residues. CDR1 is MGHDK, CDR2 SYGVNS, per germline. The V and J ends lost 4 bases and 7 bases, in that order; junction bases with no gene match: 2.

The chain uses TRBV5-6 and TRBJ2-1; 8 bases agree with TRBD2. Germline CDR1 SGHDT, CDR2 YYEEEE. The V and J ends lost 4 bases and 7 bases, in that order; junction bases with no gene match: 16. This CDR3 has 17 amino acids. The CDR3 region is CASSPGVSERETNEQFF. The CDR3 nucleotides read TGTGCCAGCAGCCCGGGGGTGTCCGAGCGGGAGACGAATGAGCAGTTCTTC.

The chain recombines TRBV7-9 with TRBJ2-3, with 8 bases fitting TRBD2. CDR3 size: 14 residues. V was pared by 7 bases and J by 4 bases, with 7 bases of the junction left unmatched. Germline V CDR1 and CDR2: SEHNR, FQNEAQ (reference sequence). The CDR3 protein is CASTSGGRADTQYF. The CDR3, as DNA: TGTGCCAGCACCTCGGGAGGGCGAGCAGATACGCAGTATTTT.

DNA of the CDR3: TGTGGCGGGCGGAAACATACGCAGTATTTT. Translated, it gives CGGRKHTQYF. V usage is TRBV19 and J usage is TRBJ2-3; a possible D gene is TRBD2 (5 bases). Germline V gene lookup returns CDR1 LNHDA and CDR2 SQIVND (reference sequence). The CDR3 length is 10 residues. Drawing the rest from reference TRBV19 and TRBJ2-3, the complete variable domain is DGGITQSPKYLFRKEGQNVTLSCEQNLNHDAMYWYRQDPGQGLRLIYYSQIVNDFQKGDIAEGYSVSREKKESFPLTVTSAQKNPTAFYLCGGRKHTQYFGPGTRLTVL.

CDR3 amino acids: CASSQNKGPDTQYF. CDR3 DNA: TGTGCCAGCAGCCAAAATAAGGGGCCAGATACGCAGTATTTT. The rearrangement uses TRBV3-1 (or the pseudogene TRBV3-2) and TRBJ2-3; TRBD1 is a possible D gene (5 bases). Trimming removed 2 bases at V and 4 bases at J, with 10 bases between. Germline V gives CDR1 LGHDT, CDR2 YNNKEL (reference sequence). The CDR3 sequence is 14 residues long.

The CDR3 reads CASSLQLAGPYNEQFF. Here the CDR3 DNA reads TGTGCCAGCAGTTTGCAACTAGCGGGACCCTACAATGAGCAGTTCTTC. J is TRBJ2-1 and V is TRBV6-5; 10 bases agree with TRBD2. The CDR3 sequence is 16 residues long. Germline assignment: CDR1 MNHEY and CDR2 SVGAGI. V shed 4 bases and J 2 bases; nucleotides not matched to a gene: 5.

This clone was observed a handful of times. The chain is built from TRBV6-2 or TRBV6-3 and TRBJ2-1; the match to TRBD2 covers 11 bases. The V and J ends lost 5 bases and 4 bases, in that order; junction bases with no gene match: 1. Germline loops: CDR1 MNHEY, CDR2 SVGEGT. This CDR3 contains 14 residues. CDR3 DNA sequence: TGTGCCAGCAGTGGGACTAGCGGTTACAATGAGCAGTTCTTC. It encodes CASSGTSGYNEQFF.

The chain joins TRBV7-9 to TRBJ2-1; possibly TRBD1 for D (6 bases). Germline V gene sequence: CDR1 SEHNR, CDR2 FQNEAQ (reference sequence). V was cut by 6 bases and J by 7 bases, with 13 bases left in between. The CDR3 contains 13 residues. In nucleotides, the CDR3 is TGTGCCAGCAGGGGCAGGGGAGCAAATGAGCAGTTCTTC. Residues: CASRGRGANEQFF. Drawing the rest from reference TRBV7-9 and TRBJ2-1, the complete variable domain is DTGVSQNPRHKITKRGQNVTFRCDPISEHNRLYWYRQTLGQGPEFLTYFQNEAQLEKSRLLSDRFSAERPKGSFSTLEIQRTEQGDSAMYLCASRGRGANEQFFGPGTRLTVL.

The chain uses TRBV15 and TRBJ2-7; 9 bases agree with TRBD1. This CDR3 comprises 16 residues. The V and J ends lost 4 bases and 0 bases, in that order; junction bases with no gene match: 7. Per the germline V gene, CDR1 is LNHNV and CDR2 is YYDKDF (reference sequence). CDR3: CATSTLRDRASYEQYF. The CDR3 nucleotides are TGTGCCACCAGCACCCTCCGGGACAGGGCCTCCTACGAGCAGTACTTC.